The entry below gives a single T cell receptor (beta chain) sequence along with its context. Antigen specificity is unknown. The sample originates from a study of cytomegalovirus exposure and HLA in healthy donors. General study points: The study recorded 164 TCR beta chains that were cytomegalovirus-associated.

A multiplex PCR was run with 60 Vbeta primers and 13 Jbeta primers. Generated by immunoSEQ multiplex PCR, the TCRdb table keeps only in-frame clones and is missing some. The repertoire table contains fewer than 45,000 clones. There are 12 residues in the CDR3. Looked up from germline, CDR1 is SGHRS and CDR2 is YFSETQ. The V end lost 5 bases, the J end lost 8 bases, and 13 bases lay between the germline ends. What was sequenced was PBMCs. The TCR originated in a man aged 35 to 55 in good health and CMV-seropositive. This chain uses TRBV5-1 with TRBJ1-1; weak D call: TRBD1 (5 bases). The CDR3 region is CASSSGGVEAFF. CDR3 nucleotide sequence: TGCGCCAGCAGTTCCGGGGGGGTGGAAGCTTTCTTT.